This TCR beta chain was sequenced for a study of OX40 agonist ivuxolimab in advanced cancers. Overall study context: The study enrolled dose-escalation patients with hepatocellular carcinoma, melanoma, renal cell or head and neck cancer. Eligibility rules accepted prior anti-PD-1, anti-PD-L1 or anti-CTLA-4 therapy, and roughly 42% had some.

Germline V lookup: CDR1 SGHTA, CDR2 FQGNSA. V was clipped by 4 bases and J by 7 bases, with 2 bases between them. The CDR3 runs to 11 residues. Study results and caveats: Relative to CD4+ cells, CD8+ T cells on average had more expanded clones. Some of the nonresponding patients also showed low levels of normalized T-cell clonal expansion.

With regard to this clone: Its antigen is unknown.

The assay was immunoSEQ multiplex PCR, and TCRdb's table has in-frame clones only and misses some. The sample records roughly 70,000 clones, approximately 86% being singletons. Source: CD4+ or CD8+ T cells sorted from blood, taken in a trial of the OX40 agonist ivuxolimab. The sequence came from an adult with an advanced solid tumor such as melanoma, head and neck, liver or kidney cancer. The V gene is TRBV7-2, the J gene TRBJ1-6; D not resolved. CDR3: CASSSNSPLHF. CDR3 sequence (DNA): TGTGCCAGCAGCTCCAATTCACCCCTCCACTTT.